Each of the 18 T cell receptor beta chains below was sequenced from the same sample in a study of response to subunit inactivated influenza vaccine. TCRdb re-called the RT-PCR reads with MiXCR, one entry per CDR3 protein. This sample has about 520,000 distinct CDR3 sequences; 6.5% to 8% occur once, and the top ten carry around 12%. Sample: PBMCs from blood, taken roughly 24 months after vaccination. These receptors came from a man aged 50-75 years who received an inactivated influenza vaccine.

The table lists this clonotype with a few counts. CDR3 nucleotides: TGTGCCAGCAGCCAAGTGGCGGTAGCGGGAGGGCCTCAATACGAGCAGTACTTC. Its protein product is CASSQVAVAGGPQYEQYF. The chain combines TRBV4-2 with TRBJ2-7; 11 bases are shared with TRBD2. J gave up 4 bases and V 1 base, and 12 bases lay outside the gene matches. CDR1 and CDR2 from the germline V gene are LGHNA and YNFKEQ. The CDR3 loop spans 18 amino acids.

This clonotype occurred a few times. The chain combines TRBV7-2 with TRBJ2-1; D is uncertain. The CDR3 has 14 amino acids. CDR1 and CDR2 (germline): SGHTA, FQGNSA. V was pared by 1 base and J by 6 bases, with 10 bases between. The CDR3 DNA reads TGTGCCAGCAGCTTAGGGGGTATCCTCAATGAGCAGTTCTTC. This codes for CASSLGGILNEQFF.

This clonotype was counted only a few times. J is TRBJ2-1 and V is TRBV19; 9 bases line up with TRBD2. Germline V gene lookup returns CDR1 LNHDA and CDR2 SQIVND (reference sequence). The V segment lost 10 bases and the J segment 9 bases; nucleotides outside the gene matches: 13. CDR3 length: 14 residues. CDR3 in DNA: TGTGCCACCGCCCTGGCGGGAGGGGGAAGTGAGCAGTTCTTC. The encoded protein is CATALAGGGSEQFF.

This clonotype turned up a few times. V and J are TRBV13 and TRBJ2-5, with D uncertain. Germline V gives CDR1 PRHDT, CDR2 FYEKMQ (reference sequence). The CDR3 has 12 amino acids. V was pared by 2 bases and J by 5 bases, with 6 bases between. CDR3 amino acids: CASSLPPETQYF. Written as DNA, the CDR3 is TGTGCCAGCAGCTTACCTCCGGAGACCCAGTACTTC.

This clonotype has only a few counts. V usage is TRBV4-2 and J usage is TRBJ2-1, with D possibly matching TRBD2 (5 bases). V was cut by 6 bases and J by 0 bases, with 15 bases left in between. This CDR3 comprises 16 residues. The V gene's germline CDR1 is LGHNA and CDR2 YNFKEQ. CDR3 sequence (DNA): TGTGCCAGCAGGGAAAGTAGCGAGAGCTCCTACAATGAGCAGTTCTTC. Translating it yields CASRESSESSYNEQFF.

This clonotype was counted ten times or more. This rearrangement joins TRBV5-1 to TRBJ2-7; the match to TRBD1 covers 9 bases. The CDR3 is 14 residues long. The junction had 3 bases not matched to a gene; V was cut back by 0 bases and J by 5 bases. The V gene's germline CDR1 is SGHRS and CDR2 YFSETQ. As DNA, the CDR3 is TGCGCCAGCAGCTTGGGGGACAGGGTACACGAGCAGTACTTC. This sequence encodes CASSLGDRVHEQYF.

CDR3 loop: CASSQEGTYNSPLHF. In DNA form, the CDR3 reads TGTGCCAGCAGCCAAGAAGGAACTTATAATTCACCCCTCCACTTT. The rearrangement uses TRBV3-1 and TRBJ1-6; D not certain. Per germline, CDR1 LGHDT and CDR2 YNNKEL (reference sequence). V gave up 0 bases and J gave up 4 bases, with 7 bases separating them. This CDR3 has 15 amino acids. Supplemented by reference TRBV3-1 and TRBJ1-6, the full variable domain reads DTAVSQTPKYLVTQMGNDKSIKCEQNLGHDTMYWYKQDSKKFLKIMFSYNNKELIINETVPNRFSPKSPDKAHLNLHINSLELGDSAVYFCASSQEGTYNSPLHFGNGTRLTVT.

Note on this clonotype: Since a much larger clone is just one base distant, this may be a read error. A read error is likely, as this CDR3 ends without the conserved phenylalanine or tryptophan. The rearrangement joins TRBV12-3 or TRBV12-4 to TRBJ2-1; D ambiguous. V shed 3 bases and J shed 2 bases, with 11 bases lying between them. The CDR3 loop spans 15 amino acids. CDR3 nucleotides: TGTGCCAGCAGTTTCTGGGCGGCCCCCTACAATGAGCAGTTCTCC. Its translation: CASSFWAAPYNEQFS.

The table lists this clonotype with a few counts. The chain couples TRBV7-9 to TRBJ2-5; TRBD2 matches 13 bases. Germline V lookup: CDR1 SEHNR, CDR2 FQNEAQ (reference sequence). CDR3 length equals 17 residues. The V gene end was trimmed by 3 bases and the J gene end by 5 bases; junction bases not matched to a gene: 9. The chain's CDR3 is CASSFSTSGGHKETQYF. The CDR3 DNA sequence: TGTGCCAGCAGCTTTTCGACTAGCGGGGGGCATAAGGAGACCCAGTACTTC.

The chain combines TRBV27 with TRBJ1-6; a possible D gene is TRBD1 (6 bases). The CDR3 is made up of 13 amino acids. The germline V gene has CDR1 MNHEY and CDR2 SMNVEV (reference sequence). V shed 3 bases and J shed 13 bases, with 13 bases lying between them. CDR3 DNA: TGTGCCAGCAGTTTCGCGGGGGGGGCGCCCCTCCACTTT. It is translated as CASSFAGGAPLHF.

This rearrangement joins TRBV11-3 to TRBJ2-1; 8 bases agree with TRBD1. V trimming: 0 bases; J trimming: 9 bases; junction bases outside the gene matches: 1. This CDR3 region has 13 residues. Germline V CDR1 and CDR2: SGHNT, YENEEA. The CDR3 DNA follows: TGTGCCAGCAGCTTAGACACAGGGGGTGAGCAGTTCTTC. Its translation is CASSLDTGGEQFF.

This clonotype has more than one count but fewer than ten. CDR3 amino acids: CASSPDPSSYNEQFF. CDR3 bases: TGCGCCAGCAGCCCAGACCCGAGCTCCTACAATGAGCAGTTCTTC. This sequence joins TRBV5-1 and TRBJ2-1; D uncertain. V lost 4 bases and J 0 bases, leaving 11 bases between the germline ends. Looked up from germline, CDR1 is SGHRS and CDR2 is YFSETQ. This CDR3 region has 15 residues.

The chain employs TRBV5-5 and TRBJ1-1; 8 bases agree with TRBD1. With 4 bases clipped from V and 10 bases from J, the junction kept 9 bases outside the gene matches. Looked up from germline, CDR1 is SGHKS and CDR2 is YYEKEE (reference sequence). The CDR3 is made up of 13 amino acids. The CDR3 sequence: CASSIPGQVVAFF. The CDR3 DNA follows: TGTGCCAGCAGCATACCGGGACAGGTAGTAGCTTTCTTT. Complete variable domain (other parts from reference TRBV5-5 and TRBJ1-1): DAGVTQSPTHLIKTRGQQVTLRCSPISGHKSVSWYQQVLGQGPQFIFQYYEKEERGRGNFPDRFSARQFPNYSSELNVNALLLGDSALYLCASSIPGQVVAFFGQGTRLTVV.

The chain couples TRBV7-2 to TRBJ1-1; no clear D. The germline CDR1 and CDR2 sequences are SGHTA and FQGNSA. Trimming pared 5 bases from V and 4 bases from J, leaving 11 bases between. This CDR3 contains 13 residues. CDR3 loop: CASSPNMATEAFF. DNA of the CDR3: TGTGCCAGCAGCCCAAACATGGCCACTGAAGCTTTCTTT. Drawing the rest from reference TRBV7-2 and TRBJ1-1, the complete variable domain is GAGVSQSPSNKVTEKGKDVELRCDPISGHTALYWYRQSLGQGLEFLIYFQGNSAPDKSGLPSDRFSAERTGGSVSTLTIQRTQQEDSAVYLCASSPNMATEAFFGQGTRLTVV.

This chain connects TRBV10-3 to TRBJ2-1; possible D gene TRBD1, 5 bases. The CDR3 covers 15 residues. V lost 4 bases and J lost 5, with 15 bases in between. Per the germline V gene, CDR1 is ENHRY and CDR2 is SYGVKD. CDR3 protein: CAISAAGKVDNEQFF. The CDR3 nucleotides read TGTGCCATCAGTGCGGCAGGGAAGGTCGACAATGAGCAGTTCTTC.

CDR3 loop: CASSDTRTGANYGYTF. The DNA for the CDR3 is TGTGCCAGCAGTGATACCCGGACAGGGGCTAACTATGGCTACACCTTC. The J gene is TRBJ1-2, the V gene TRBV2; the match to TRBD1 covers 9 bases. The length of the CDR3 is 16 residues. Trimming at V came to 3 bases and at J to 0 bases, leaving 5 bases not matched to a gene. Germline V CDR1 and CDR2: SNHLY, FYNNEI.

CDR3 region: CASSLTVSNTGELFF. The CDR3 bases are TGCGCCAGCAGCTTGACGGTCAGTAACACCGGGGAGCTGTTTTTT. The rearrangement joins TRBV5-1 to TRBJ2-2; no definite D call. Germline values: CDR1 SGHRS, CDR2 YFSETQ. The CDR3 consists of 15 residues. V was shortened by 1 base and J by 2 bases, with 9 bases between the two germline ends.

With respect to this clonotype: The junction shows a germline mismatch at one end, possibly a read error. This sequence joins TRBV28 and TRBJ2-2; 7 bases map to TRBD1. The germline CDR1 and CDR2 sequences are MDHEN and SYDVKM. CDR3 length equals 14 residues. CDR3 DNA: TGTGCCAGCAGTGGACAGGCGAACACCGGGGAGCTGGTTTTT. Protein product: CASSGQANTGELVF.